This T cell receptor (beta chain) was retrieved from a study of shared clonotypes between healthy human individuals. Study results and caveats: Around 4.9% of naive CD4 clonotypes were shared across four donors.

The sample holds a few counts of this clone. No antigen is known for it. Per the germline V gene, CDR1 is LNHDA and CDR2 is SQIVND (reference sequence). This CDR3 contains 15 residues. J gave up 5 bases and V 4 bases, and 5 bases lay outside the gene matches. Positively selected for CCR7, the CD45RO-negative cells used as naive CD8 cells excluded terminally differentiated effector memory CD45RA+ cells. In the original processing: Filtering was not the same, since immunoSEQ gave junction-only sequences without quality scores. Data came from immunoSEQ multiplex PCR; TCRdb stores just in-frame clones and leaves some out. From that table come the V and J calls and clone size; the DNA was used to work out D and trimming. The sample gives about 2.2 million clones, just over 90% of which show up once; 1.5% to 2% is in the top ten.

The sequenced sample was naive CD8+ T cells from PBMCs. This chain connects TRBV19 to TRBJ1-4, with 9 bases identical to TRBD1. The receptor was isolated from a man in his late teens or twenties in good health. Some clones in this sample may be carry-over from other donors' samples. Here the CDR3 DNA reads TGTGCCAGTAGTACCCGGGACAGGGCCAATGAAAAACTGTTTTTT. The encoded protein is CASSTRDRANEKLFF. Supplemented by reference TRBV19 and TRBJ1-4, the full variable domain reads DGGITQSPKYLFRKEGQNVTLSCEQNLNHDAMYWYRQDPGQGLRLIYYSQIVNDFQKGDIAEGYSVSREKKESFPLTVTSAQKNPTAFYLCASSTRDRANEKLFFGSGTQLSVL.